One and the same sample provided the 6 T cell receptor beta chains below, sequenced in a study of T cell responses to AZD1222 COVID-19 vaccine. Only in-frame clones appear in the TCRdb table, and some are missing; sequencing was by immunoSEQ multiplex PCR. The data show around 120,000 clones, 75% to 95% seen once. Material: peripheral blood, obtained on day 0 of AZD1222 vaccination. These receptors were obtained from an adult in good health.

The chain employs TRBV7-2 and TRBJ2-3; 8 bases match TRBD2. The CDR3 is made up of 16 amino acids. V gave up 4 bases and J gave up 3 bases; unmatched junction bases: 9. From germline, CDR1 is SGHTA and CDR2 FQGNSA. The CDR3 region is CASSSSSGGGTDTQYF. DNA of the CDR3: TGTGCCAGCAGCTCCAGTTCCGGGGGGGGGACAGATACGCAGTATTTT.

This chain connects TRBV24-1 to TRBJ2-5; D remains ambiguous. Trimming took 3 bases from V and 5 from J, leaving 9 bases between them. The CDR3 sequence is 13 residues long. Germline values: CDR1 KGHDR, CDR2 SFDVKD. For the CDR3, the DNA is TGTGCCACCAGTGATCCGAATCGGGAGACCCAGTACTTC. Translation gives CATSDPNRETQYF.

V gene TRBV12-3 or TRBV12-4 combines with J gene TRBJ2-3; D not certain. The CDR3 is 13 residues long. The V and J ends lost 6 bases and 6 bases respectively, with 13 bases between them. Written as DNA, the CDR3 is TGTGCCAGCAGATCCCGACCACGGGATACGCAGTATTTT. It translates to CASRSRPRDTQYF.

The chain combines TRBV4-1 with TRBJ1-2; maybe TRBD1 (6 bases). V gave up 0 bases and J gave up 7 bases, with 18 bases separating them. Germline CDR1 reads MGHRA; CDR2 reads YSYEKL. The CDR3 totals 16 residues. CDR3 sequence reads: CASSQEEGWTDVGYTF. In DNA, the CDR3 is TGCGCCAGCAGCCAAGAAGAGGGGTGGACAGACGTTGGCTACACCTTC.

This clone came up once. This sequence joins TRBV28 and TRBJ1-2; D possibly corresponds to TRBD1 (5 bases). The germline V gene has CDR1 MDHEN and CDR2 SYDVKM. The V end was cut by 9 bases, the J end by 2 bases, with 19 bases between. The CDR3 has 15 amino acids. CDR3 DNA: TGTGCCAGTCGGACATTCCCCCTCGAGAACTATGGCTACACCTTC. Translating it yields CASRTFPLENYGYTF.

V usage is TRBV18 and J usage is TRBJ2-2, with D tentatively TRBD1 (5 bases). Germline assignment: CDR1 KGHSH and CDR2 LQKENI. V was clipped by 3 bases and J by 3 bases, with 11 bases between them. The CDR3 length is 15 residues. This chain's CDR3 is CASSPGRVHTGELFF. The DNA for the CDR3 is TGTGCCAGCTCACCGGGCAGGGTGCACACCGGGGAGCTGTTTTTT.